This T cell receptor beta chain was sequenced in a study of blood T cell repertoires in COVID-19. The V gene's germline CDR1 is SGHDT and CDR2 YYEEEE. The germline V and J ends were trimmed by 1 base and 5 bases, with 9 bases remaining between them. CDR3 length equals 14 residues. Individuals aged 18 to 89 years were recruited from 24 US areas. Assignments of participants to cohorts depended upon their own reported clinical history. Symptom resolution, clearance, or two negative PCRs marked the recovered donors of Cohort 3. Original data processing: Estimates of nucleated cell counts were drawn from the amplification of reference gene primers. The table came from immunoSEQ multiplex PCR; TCRdb's copy has only in-frame clones and leaves some out. V and J calls and clone size are given by that table; D and trimming were obtained from the DNA. The table has around 300,000 clones, 85% seen once.

The receptor was derived from a woman between 50 and 59 years old who had recovered from COVID-19. Sequenced input: PBMCs or T cells enriched from blood (not recorded which). This chain uses TRBV5-6 with TRBJ1-4, with D unresolved. CDR3 sequence: CASSLPGLNEKLFF. The CDR3, as DNA: TGTGCCAGCAGCTTGCCAGGACTAAATGAAAAACTGTTTTTT.